The source of this T cell receptor (beta chain) is a study of regulatory T cells in long-lasting Graves disease. Study-wide background: The criterion for persistent Graves' disease was over 5 years of antithyroid drugs with positive TSH receptor antibodies. Findings of the study overall: New patients shared roughly 980 public clonotypes, fewer than the roughly 2,500 shared by persistent patients. The work looked only at peripheral blood and did not look at thyroid tissue. Favoring TRBV28, TRBJ1-2 and TRBJ2-5 was a feature seen in persistent disease.

Stated time point: persistent/refractory GD, antithyroid drugs over 5 years with positive TRAb. Generation of the TCR library employed RNA extracted from PBMCs. CDR1 is MDHEN and CDR2 is SYDVKM in the germline V gene. This CDR3 is built from 14 residues. V shed 6 bases and J 6 bases; nucleotides not matched to a gene: 8. This clonotype appeared many times. The antigen is unknown. With iRepertoire HTBI primers and Arm-PCR of CDR3 regions, TCR beta libraries were built. TCRdb recomputed calls from the multiplex PCR reads with MiXCR, one row per CDR3 protein. Seen here are under 500,000 distinct CDR3 sequences, roughly 20% observed once, and the top ten hold approximately 7.8%.

The rearrangement joins TRBV28 to TRBJ1-2, with 9 bases lining up with TRBD1. The sample in question was peripheral blood mononuclear cells (PBMCs), obtained when the disease was refractory, from a patient treated with antithyroid drugs. This TCR came from a female donor with Graves disease. The CDR3, as DNA: TGTGCCAGCAGACCGACCGGGACAGGGCATGGCTACACCTTC. This gives the protein CASRPTGTGHGYTF.